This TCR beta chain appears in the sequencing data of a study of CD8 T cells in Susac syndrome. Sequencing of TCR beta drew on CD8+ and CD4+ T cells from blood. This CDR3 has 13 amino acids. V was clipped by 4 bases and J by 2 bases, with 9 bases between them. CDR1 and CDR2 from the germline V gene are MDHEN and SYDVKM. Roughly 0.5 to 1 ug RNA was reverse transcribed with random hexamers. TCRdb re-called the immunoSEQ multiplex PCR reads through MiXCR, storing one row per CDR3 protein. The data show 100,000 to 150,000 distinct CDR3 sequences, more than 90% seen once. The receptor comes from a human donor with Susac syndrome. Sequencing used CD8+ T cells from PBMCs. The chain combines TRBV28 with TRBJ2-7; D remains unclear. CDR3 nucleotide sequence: TGTGCCAGCAGTTCCTGGACGACCTACGAGCAGTACTTC. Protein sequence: CASSSWTTYEQYF.